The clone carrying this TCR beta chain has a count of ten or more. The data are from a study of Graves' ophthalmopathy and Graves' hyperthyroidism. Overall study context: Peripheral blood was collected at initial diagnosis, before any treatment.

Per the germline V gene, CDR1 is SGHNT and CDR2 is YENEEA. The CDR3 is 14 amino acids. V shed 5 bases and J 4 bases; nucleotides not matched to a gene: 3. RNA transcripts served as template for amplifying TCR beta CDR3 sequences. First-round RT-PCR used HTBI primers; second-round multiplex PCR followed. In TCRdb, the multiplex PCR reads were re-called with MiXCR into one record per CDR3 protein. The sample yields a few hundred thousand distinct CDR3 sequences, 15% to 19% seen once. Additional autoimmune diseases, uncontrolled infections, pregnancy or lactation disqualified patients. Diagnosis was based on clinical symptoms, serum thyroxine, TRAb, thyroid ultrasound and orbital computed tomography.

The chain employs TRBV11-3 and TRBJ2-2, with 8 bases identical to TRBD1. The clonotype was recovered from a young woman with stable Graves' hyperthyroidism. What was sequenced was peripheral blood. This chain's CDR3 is CASSGQGTTGELFF. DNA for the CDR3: TGTGCCAGCAGCGGACAGGGAACCACCGGGGAGCTGTTTTTT.